This T cell receptor beta chain was recorded in a study of vaccination and CD4 T cells after COVID-19. Study-wide background: Overlapping spike peptides of SARS-CoV-2, HCoV-NL63, HCoV-OC43 and HCoV-229E stimulated the cells. Study outcomes and limitations: In convalescent patients, a median around 85% of reactive clones appeared only post-vaccination.

Noted treatment: roughly 10-day PBMC culture with coronavirus spike peptide pools or control peptides (ViraFEST assay). In the ViraFEST assay, peptide-pool expansion preceded TCR sequencing of expanded clonotypes. With fresh IL-2 medium, half the medium was replaced on days 3 and 7. On this clonotype itself: The antigen remains unidentified.

The Oncomine TCR Beta short-read assay sequenced DNA from cultured CD4+ T cells. TCRdb used MiXCR to reprocess the PCR reads, holding one entry per CDR3 protein. The sample lists 8,500 to 10,000 distinct CDR3 sequences, around 55% occurring once. Sequenced sample: CD4+ T cells from blood, cultured in vitro. The clonotype was recovered from a human donor who had recovered from COVID-19.

CDR3 residues: CATSAGLRSTDTQYF. DNA of the CDR3: TGTGCCACCAGTGCGGGACTCAGGAGCACAGATACGCAGTATTTT. The chain uses TRBV24-1 and TRBJ2-3; the D gene is possibly TRBD2 (6 bases). This CDR3 contains 15 residues. Looked up from germline, CDR1 is KGHDR and CDR2 is SFDVKD. The V and J ends lost 5 bases and 0 bases respectively, with 11 bases between them.